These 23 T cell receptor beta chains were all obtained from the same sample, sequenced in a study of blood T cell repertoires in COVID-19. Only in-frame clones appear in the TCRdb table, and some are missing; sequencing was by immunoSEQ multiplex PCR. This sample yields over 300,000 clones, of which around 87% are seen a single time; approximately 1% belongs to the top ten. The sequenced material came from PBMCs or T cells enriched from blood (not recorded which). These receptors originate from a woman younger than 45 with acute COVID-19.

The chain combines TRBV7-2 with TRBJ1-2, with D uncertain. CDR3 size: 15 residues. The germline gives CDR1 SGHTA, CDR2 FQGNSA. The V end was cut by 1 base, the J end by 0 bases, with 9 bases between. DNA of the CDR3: TGTGCCAGCAGCTTAGTTGGCAGTGCTAACTATGGCTACACCTTC. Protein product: CASSLVGSANYGYTF.

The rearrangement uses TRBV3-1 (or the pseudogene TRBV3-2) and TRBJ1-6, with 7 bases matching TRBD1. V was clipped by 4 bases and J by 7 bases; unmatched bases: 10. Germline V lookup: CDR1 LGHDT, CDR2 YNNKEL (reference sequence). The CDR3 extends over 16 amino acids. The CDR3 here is CASSPAGQLENSPLHF. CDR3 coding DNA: TGTGCCAGCAGCCCTGCGGGACAGCTAGAAAATTCACCCCTCCACTTT.

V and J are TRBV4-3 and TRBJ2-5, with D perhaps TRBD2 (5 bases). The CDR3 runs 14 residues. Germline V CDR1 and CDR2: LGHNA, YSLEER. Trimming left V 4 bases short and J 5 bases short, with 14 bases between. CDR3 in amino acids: CASSPGRTGETQYF. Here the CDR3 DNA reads TGCGCCAGCAGCCCCGGGCGGACGGGGGAGACCCAGTACTTC.

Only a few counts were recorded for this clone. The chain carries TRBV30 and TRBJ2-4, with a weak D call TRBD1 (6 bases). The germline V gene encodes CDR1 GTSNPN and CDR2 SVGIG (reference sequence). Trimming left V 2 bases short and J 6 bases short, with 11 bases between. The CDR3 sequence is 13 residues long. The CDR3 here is CAWSTGKGNIQYF. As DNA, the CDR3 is TGTGCCTGGAGTACAGGGAAGGGAAACATTCAGTACTTC.

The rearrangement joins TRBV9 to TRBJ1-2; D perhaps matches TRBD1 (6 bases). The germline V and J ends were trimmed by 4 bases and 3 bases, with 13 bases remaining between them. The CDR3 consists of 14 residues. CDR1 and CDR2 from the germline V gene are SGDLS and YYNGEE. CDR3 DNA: TGTGCCAGCAGCCCCGCAGGGGTAGACTATGGCTACACCTTC. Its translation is CASSPAGVDYGYTF.

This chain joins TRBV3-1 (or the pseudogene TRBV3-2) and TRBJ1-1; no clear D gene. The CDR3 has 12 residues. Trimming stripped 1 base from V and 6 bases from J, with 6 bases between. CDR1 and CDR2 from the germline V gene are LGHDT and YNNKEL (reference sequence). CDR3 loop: CASSQGGPEAFF. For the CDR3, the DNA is TGTGCCAGCAGCCAAGGCGGGCCTGAAGCTTTCTTT.

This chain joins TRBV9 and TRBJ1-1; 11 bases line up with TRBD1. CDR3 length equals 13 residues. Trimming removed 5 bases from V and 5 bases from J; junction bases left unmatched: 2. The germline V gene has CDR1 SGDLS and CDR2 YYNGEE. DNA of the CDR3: TGTGCCAGCAGGGGACAGGGGGAAACTGAAGCTTTCTTT. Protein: CASRGQGETEAFF.

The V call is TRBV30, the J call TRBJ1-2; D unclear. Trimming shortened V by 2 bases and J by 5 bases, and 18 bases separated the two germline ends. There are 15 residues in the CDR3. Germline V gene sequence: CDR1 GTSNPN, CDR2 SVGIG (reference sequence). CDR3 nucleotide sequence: TGTGCCTGGAGTACCCTTTCTGCGGGCAGGTATGGCTACACCTTC. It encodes CAWSTLSAGRYGYTF.

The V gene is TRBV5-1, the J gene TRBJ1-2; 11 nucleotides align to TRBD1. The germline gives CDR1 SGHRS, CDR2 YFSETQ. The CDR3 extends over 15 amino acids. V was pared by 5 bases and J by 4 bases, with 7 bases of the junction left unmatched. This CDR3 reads CASRRTGGAVYGYTF. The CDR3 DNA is TGCGCCAGCAGAAGGACAGGGGGCGCAGTCTATGGCTACACCTTC.

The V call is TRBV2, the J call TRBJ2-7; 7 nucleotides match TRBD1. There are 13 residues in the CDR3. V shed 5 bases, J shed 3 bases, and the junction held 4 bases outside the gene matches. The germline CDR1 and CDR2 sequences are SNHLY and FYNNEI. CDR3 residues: CASSPTGSYEQYF. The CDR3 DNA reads TGTGCCAGCAGTCCGACAGGGAGCTACGAGCAGTACTTC.

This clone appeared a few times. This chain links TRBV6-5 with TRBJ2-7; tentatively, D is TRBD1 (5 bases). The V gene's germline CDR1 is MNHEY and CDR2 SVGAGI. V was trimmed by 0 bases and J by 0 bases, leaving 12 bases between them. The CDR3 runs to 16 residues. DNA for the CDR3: TGTGCCAGCAGTTACTCGGGGCAGGGAACCTCCTACGAGCAGTACTTC. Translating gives CASSYSGQGTSYEQYF.

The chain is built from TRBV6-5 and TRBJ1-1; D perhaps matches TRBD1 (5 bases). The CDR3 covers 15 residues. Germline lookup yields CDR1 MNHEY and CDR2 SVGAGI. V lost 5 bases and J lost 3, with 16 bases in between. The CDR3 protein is CASSLGGLGDTEAFF. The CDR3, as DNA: TGTGCCAGCAGTCTTGGGGGACTTGGGGACACTGAAGCTTTCTTT.

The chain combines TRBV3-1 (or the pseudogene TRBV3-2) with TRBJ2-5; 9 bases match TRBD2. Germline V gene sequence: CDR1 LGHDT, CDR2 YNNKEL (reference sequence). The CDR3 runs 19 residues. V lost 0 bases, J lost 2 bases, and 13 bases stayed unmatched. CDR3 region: CASSQDSAGGERFQETQYF. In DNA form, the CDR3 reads TGTGCCAGCAGCCAAGATTCCGCGGGGGGGGAGCGGTTTCAAGAGACCCAGTACTTC.

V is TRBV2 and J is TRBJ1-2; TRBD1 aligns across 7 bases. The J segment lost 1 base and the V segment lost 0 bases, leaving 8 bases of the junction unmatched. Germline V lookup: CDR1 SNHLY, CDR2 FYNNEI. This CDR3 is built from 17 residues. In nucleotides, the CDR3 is TGTGCCAGCAGTGAAGCGCTTTGGGACAGAAGTAACTATGGCTACACCTTC. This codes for CASSEALWDRSNYGYTF.

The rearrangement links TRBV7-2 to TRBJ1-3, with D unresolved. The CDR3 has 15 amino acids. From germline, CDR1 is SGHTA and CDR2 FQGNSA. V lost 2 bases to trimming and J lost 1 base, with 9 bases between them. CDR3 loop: CASSLLRVSGNTIYF. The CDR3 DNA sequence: TGTGCCAGCAGCTTATTACGAGTGTCTGGAAACACCATATATTTT.

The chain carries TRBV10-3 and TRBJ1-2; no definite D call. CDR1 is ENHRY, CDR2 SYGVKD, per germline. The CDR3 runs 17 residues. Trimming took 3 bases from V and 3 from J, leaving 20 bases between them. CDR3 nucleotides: TGTGCCATCAGTGATACTTTATTTGGGCCCTCGGACTATGGCTACACCTTC. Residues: CAISDTLFGPSDYGYTF.

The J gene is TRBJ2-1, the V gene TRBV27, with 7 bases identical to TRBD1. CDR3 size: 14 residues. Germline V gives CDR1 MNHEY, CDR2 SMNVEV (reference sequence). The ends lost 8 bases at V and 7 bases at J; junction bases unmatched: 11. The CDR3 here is CASGRLYRGNEQFF. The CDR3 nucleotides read TGTGCCAGCGGCCGCCTGTACAGGGGAAATGAGCAGTTCTTC.

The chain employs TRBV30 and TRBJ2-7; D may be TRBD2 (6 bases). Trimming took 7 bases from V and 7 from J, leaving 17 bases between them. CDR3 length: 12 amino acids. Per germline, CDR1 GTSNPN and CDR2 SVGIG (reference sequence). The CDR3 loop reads CASSIGRGEQYF. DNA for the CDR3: TGTGCCTCCTCAATCGGCCGGGGGGAGCAGTACTTC.

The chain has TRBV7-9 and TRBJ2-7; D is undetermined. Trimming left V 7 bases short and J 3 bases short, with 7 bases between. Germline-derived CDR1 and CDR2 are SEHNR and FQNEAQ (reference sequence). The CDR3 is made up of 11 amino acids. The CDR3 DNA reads TGTGCCAGCACCACCAACTACGAGCAGTACTTC. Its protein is CASTTNYEQYF.

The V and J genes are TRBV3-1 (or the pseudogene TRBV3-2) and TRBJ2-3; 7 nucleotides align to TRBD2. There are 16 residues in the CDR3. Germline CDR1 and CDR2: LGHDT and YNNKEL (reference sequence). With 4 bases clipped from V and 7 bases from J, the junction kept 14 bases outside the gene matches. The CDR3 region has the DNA TGTGCCAGCAGCCCCAGGACTAGAGATCCCTCAAATACGCAGTATTTT. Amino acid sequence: CASSPRTRDPSNTQYF.

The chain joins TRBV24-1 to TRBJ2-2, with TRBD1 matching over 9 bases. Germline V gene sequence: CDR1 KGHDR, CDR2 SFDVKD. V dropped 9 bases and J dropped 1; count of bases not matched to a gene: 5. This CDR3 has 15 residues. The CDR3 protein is CATGKGQGNTGELFF. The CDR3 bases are TGTGCCACCGGAAAGGGACAGGGGAACACCGGGGAGCTGTTTTTT.

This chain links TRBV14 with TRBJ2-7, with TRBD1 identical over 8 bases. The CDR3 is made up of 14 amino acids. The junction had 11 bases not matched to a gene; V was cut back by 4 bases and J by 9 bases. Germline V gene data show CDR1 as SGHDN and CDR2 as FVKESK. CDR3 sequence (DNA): TGTGCCAGCAGCCTTACTGCCAGGGGGCAAGGGCAGTACTTC. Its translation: CASSLTARGQGQYF.

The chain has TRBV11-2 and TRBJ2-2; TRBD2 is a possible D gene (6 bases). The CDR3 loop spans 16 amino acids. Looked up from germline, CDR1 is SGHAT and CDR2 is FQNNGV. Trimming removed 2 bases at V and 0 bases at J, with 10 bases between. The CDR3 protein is CASSLNGLSNTGELFF. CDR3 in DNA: TGTGCCAGCAGCTTAAACGGACTATCGAACACCGGGGAGCTGTTTTTT.